The source of this TCR beta chain is a study of TIL therapy for anti-PD-1-resistant metastatic lung cancer (dated by TCRdb to the early 2020s). Broadly, across the study: Tumors were harvested before any PD-1/PD-L1 blockade; patients then received nivolumab, and those progressing received lymphodepletion, expanded TIL infusion and IL-2. A median age of 54 years (range about 38-85) and a median tumor PD-L1 proportion score of 6% were recorded among enrolled patients. Most of the cohort had lung adenocarcinoma, a handful of tumors were EGFR-mutant and two were ALK-rearranged, and half of the patients were current or former smokers. Clonotypes were tracked across tumor, expanded TIL product and serial blood samples by T cell receptor beta sequencing of tumor and peripheral blood. Across the cohort, whole-exome sequencing showed a median non-synonymous tumor mutation burden of roughly 1.5 mutations per megabase.

V is cut back by 9 bases and J by 1 base, with 2 bases in the junction unmatched. CDR1 and CDR2 were assigned from the germline V gene as SNHLY and FYNNEI. CDR3 length: 12 amino acids, cysteine to phenylalanine. CDR3 DNA is the only sequence kept; it has 36 bases, read in frame from the first base. The immunoSEQ v3 hsTCRB kit was used to amplify TCR beta CDR3 regions from genomic DNA through bias-controlled multiplex PCR. An Illumina NextSeq 500 was used to sequence the TCR libraries, reaching approximately 2 million read pairs at survey level or about 4.5-6 million at deep level. In the original analysis: V, D and J genes were assigned, non-productive sequences were removed, and clonality was reported by immunoSEQ Analyzer software. To compare repertoires between infused TIL and blood, productive Simpson clonality was used along with the Morisita overlap index of productive TRB rearrangements. For each clone in blood, the absolute clonotype count was estimated by multiplying the lymphocyte count by the CD3+ fraction and by the clone's productive frequency. As stored in TCRdb, this immuneACCESS dataset retains in-frame rearrangements with V and J assigned. A fraction of the clones does not appear; measured against another copy, unresolved V genes explain less than half of the discrepancy, and the remainder lacks a known reason. The V and J calls and clone size come from that table; D and trimming were worked out from the DNA. Present in this sample are tens of thousands of clones, around 87% of which were seen just once. 2.5% to 3% of the sample belongs to the ten largest clones.

Comment on this clone: This clone's antigen is unknown. There are no base qualities to consult, and no much larger clone falls within one base.

Overall study outcomes, separate from this receptor: The cohort was highly selected, with more treatment-naive, never-smoker and oncogene-addicted patients than typical, limiting generalizability. The baseline peripheral repertoire was partially replaced by infused TIL clonotypes, which then decayed over months, and persistence showed no apparent association with response. The study protocol defined all tumor marker inferences as exploratory.

Sample time point, as interpreted from the label and publication: pre-treatment sample, taken before nivolumab and TIL therapy. Between late 2017 and 2020, a dual-center phase I trial enrolled adults who had stage 4 NSCLC. The samples were obtained from a phase I trial that was single-arm and open-label and tested tumor-infiltrating lymphocyte therapy combined with nivolumab in advanced non-small cell lung cancer. Blood mononuclear cells from EDTA tubes were isolated by Ficoll gradient, snap-frozen as pellets, and DNA was extracted with a Qiagen mini-prep kit. This clonotype was sampled from a person aged 25-85 years with non-small cell lung cancer. This material consisted of blood, taken at baseline. Rearrangement joined TRBV2 to TRBJ2-5; TRBD1 agrees with 7 junctional bases. The CDR3 is CARGTVQETQYF. DNA sequence: TGTGCCAGGGGGACAGTCCAAGAGACCCAGTACTTC.